The T cell receptor (beta chain) under discussion was sequenced for a study of CD8 T cells in Susac syndrome. The germline V gene encodes CDR1 LGHNA and CDR2 YNFKEQ. V was cut by 0 bases and J by 4 bases, with 16 bases left in between. There are 17 residues in the CDR3. A quantity of roughly 0.5 to 1 ug RNA underwent reverse transcription using random hexamers. MiXCR was run by TCRdb on the immunoSEQ multiplex PCR reads, yielding one entry per CDR3 protein. The sample lists some 260,000 distinct CDR3 sequences, 70% to 90% occurring once. Of note for this clonotype: The final CDR3 position lacks the conserved phenylalanine or tryptophan, pointing to a likely read error.

The rearrangement links TRBV4-2 to TRBJ2-1; the D gene is possibly TRBD2 (6 bases). The sequence was obtained from a human donor with multiple sclerosis. The sample comprised CD8+ T cells from PBMCs. The CDR3 sequence: CASSQERDGLSYNEQFL. The CDR3 nucleotides are TGTGCCAGCAGCCAAGAGAGAGACGGACTATCTTACAATGAGCAGTTCCTC.